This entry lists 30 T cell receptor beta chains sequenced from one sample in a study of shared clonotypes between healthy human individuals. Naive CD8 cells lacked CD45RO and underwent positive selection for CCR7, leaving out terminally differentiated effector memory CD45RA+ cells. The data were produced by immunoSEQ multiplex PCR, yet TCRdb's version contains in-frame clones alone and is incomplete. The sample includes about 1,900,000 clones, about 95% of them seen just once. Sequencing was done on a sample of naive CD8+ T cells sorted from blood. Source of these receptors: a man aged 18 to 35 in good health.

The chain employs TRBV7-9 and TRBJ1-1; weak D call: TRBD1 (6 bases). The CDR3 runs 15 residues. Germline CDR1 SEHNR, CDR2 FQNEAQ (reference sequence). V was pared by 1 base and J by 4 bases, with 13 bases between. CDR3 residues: CASSLGTESFTEAFF. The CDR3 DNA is TGTGCCAGCAGCTTAGGGACAGAGTCGTTCACTGAAGCTTTCTTT.

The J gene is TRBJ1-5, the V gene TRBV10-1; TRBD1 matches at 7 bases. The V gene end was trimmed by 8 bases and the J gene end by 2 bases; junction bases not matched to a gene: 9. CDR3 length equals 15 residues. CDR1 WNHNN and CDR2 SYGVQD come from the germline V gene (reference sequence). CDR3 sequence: CASQGGALRNQPQHF. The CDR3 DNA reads TGCGCCAGCCAGGGGGGGGCTTTGCGCAATCAGCCCCAGCATTTT.

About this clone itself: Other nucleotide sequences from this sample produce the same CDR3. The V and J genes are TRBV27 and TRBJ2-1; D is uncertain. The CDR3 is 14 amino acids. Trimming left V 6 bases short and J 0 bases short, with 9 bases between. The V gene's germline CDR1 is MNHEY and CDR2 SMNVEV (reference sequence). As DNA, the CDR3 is TGTGCCAGCAGCCTCAGGAGCTCCTACAATGAGCAGTTCTTC. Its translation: CASSLRSSYNEQFF.

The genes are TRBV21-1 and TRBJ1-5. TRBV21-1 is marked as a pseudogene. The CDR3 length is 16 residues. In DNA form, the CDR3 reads TGTGCCAGCAGGACGATCCGGGCTTATAGCAATCAGCCCCAGCATTTT. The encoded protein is CASRTIRAYSNQPQHF.

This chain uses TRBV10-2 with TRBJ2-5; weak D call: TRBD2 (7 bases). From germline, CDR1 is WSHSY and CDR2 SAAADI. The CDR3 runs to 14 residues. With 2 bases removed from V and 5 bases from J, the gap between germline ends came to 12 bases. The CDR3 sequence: CASSEVGGLETQYF. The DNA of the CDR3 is TGCGCCAGCAGTGAGGTGGGGGGGCTGGAGACCCAGTACTTC.

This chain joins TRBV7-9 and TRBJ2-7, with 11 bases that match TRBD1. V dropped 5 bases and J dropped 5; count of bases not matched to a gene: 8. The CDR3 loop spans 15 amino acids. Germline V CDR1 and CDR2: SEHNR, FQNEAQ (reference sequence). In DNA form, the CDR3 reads TGTGCCAGCAGCGTCGGACAGGGGGCAAGTGACGAGCAGTACTTC. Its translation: CASSVGQGASDEQYF.

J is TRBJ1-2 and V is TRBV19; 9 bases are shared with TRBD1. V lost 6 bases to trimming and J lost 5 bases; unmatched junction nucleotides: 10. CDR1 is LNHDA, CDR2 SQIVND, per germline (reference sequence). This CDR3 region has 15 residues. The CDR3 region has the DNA TGTGCCAGTAGCCCTGGGACAGGGAGTTTTTATGGCTACACCTTC. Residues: CASSPGTGSFYGYTF.

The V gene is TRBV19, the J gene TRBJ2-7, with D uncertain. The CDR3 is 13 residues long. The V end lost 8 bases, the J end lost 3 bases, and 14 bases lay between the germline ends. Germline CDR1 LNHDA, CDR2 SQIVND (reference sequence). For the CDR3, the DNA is TGTGCCAGTGGCCGCGGAACCAGCTACGAGCAGTACTTC. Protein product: CASGRGTSYEQYF.

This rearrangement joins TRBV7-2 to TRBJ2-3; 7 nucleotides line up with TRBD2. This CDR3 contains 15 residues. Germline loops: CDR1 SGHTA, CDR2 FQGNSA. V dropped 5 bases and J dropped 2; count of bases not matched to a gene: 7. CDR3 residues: CASSPGLSYTDTQYF. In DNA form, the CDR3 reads TGTGCCAGCAGCCCGGGACTATCCTACACAGATACGCAGTATTTT.

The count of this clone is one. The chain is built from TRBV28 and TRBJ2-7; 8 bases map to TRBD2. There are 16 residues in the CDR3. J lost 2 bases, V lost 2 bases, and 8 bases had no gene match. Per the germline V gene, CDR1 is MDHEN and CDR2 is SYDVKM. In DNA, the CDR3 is TGTGCCAGCAGTTTAAAGTTTCCGGGAGGGGCCTACGAGCAGTACTTC. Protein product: CASSLKFPGGAYEQYF.

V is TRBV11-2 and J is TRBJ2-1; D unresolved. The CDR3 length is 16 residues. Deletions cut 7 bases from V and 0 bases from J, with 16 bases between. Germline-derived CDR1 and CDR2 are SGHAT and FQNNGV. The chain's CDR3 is CASNHASVSSYNEQFF. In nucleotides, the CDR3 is TGTGCCAGCAACCATGCGTCTGTTAGCTCCTACAATGAGCAGTTCTTC.

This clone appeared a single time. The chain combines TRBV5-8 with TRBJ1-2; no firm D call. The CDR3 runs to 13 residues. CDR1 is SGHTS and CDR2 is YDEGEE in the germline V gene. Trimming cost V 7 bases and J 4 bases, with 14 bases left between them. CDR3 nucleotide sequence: TGTGCCAGCCCTCCCCCCGAGGGCTATGGCTACACCTTC. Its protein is CASPPPEGYGYTF. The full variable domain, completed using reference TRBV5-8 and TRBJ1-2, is EAGVTQSPTHLIKTRGQQATLRCSPISGHTSVYWYQQALGLGLQFLLWYDEGEERNRGNFPPRFSGRQFPNYSSELNVNALELEDSALYLCASPPPEGYGYTFGSGTRLTVV.

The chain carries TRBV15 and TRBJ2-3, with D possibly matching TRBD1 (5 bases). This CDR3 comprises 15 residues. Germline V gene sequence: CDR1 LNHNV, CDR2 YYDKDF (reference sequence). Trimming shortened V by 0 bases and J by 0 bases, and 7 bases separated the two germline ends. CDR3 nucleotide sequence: TGTGCCACCAGCAGAGAAGGGGTGAGCACAGATACGCAGTATTTT. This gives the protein CATSREGVSTDTQYF.

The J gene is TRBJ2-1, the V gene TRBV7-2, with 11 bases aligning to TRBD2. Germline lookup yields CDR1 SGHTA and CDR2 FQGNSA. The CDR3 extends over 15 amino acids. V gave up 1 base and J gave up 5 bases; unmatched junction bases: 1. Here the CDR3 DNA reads TGTGCCAGCAGCTTAGTGGGACTAGCGGACAATGAGCAGTTCTTC. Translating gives CASSLVGLADNEQFF. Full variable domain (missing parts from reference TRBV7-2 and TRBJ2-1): GAGVSQSPSNKVTEKGKDVELRCDPISGHTALYWYRQSLGQGLEFLIYFQGNSAPDKSGLPSDRFSAERTGGSVSTLTIQRTQQEDSAVYLCASSLVGLADNEQFFGPGTRLTVL.

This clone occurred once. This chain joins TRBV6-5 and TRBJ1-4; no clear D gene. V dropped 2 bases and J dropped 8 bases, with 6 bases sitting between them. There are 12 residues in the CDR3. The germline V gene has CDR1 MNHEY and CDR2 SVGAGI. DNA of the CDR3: TGTGCCAGCAGTTACGTTTCGGAAAAACTGTTTTTT. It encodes CASSYVSEKLFF.

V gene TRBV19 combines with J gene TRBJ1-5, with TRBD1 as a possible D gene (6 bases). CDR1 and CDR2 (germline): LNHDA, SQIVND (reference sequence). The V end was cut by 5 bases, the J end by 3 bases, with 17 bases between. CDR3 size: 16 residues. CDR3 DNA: TGTGCCAGTAGTCGAGCGACAGGCATCCCCAATCAGCCCCAGCATTTT. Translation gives CASSRATGIPNQPQHF.

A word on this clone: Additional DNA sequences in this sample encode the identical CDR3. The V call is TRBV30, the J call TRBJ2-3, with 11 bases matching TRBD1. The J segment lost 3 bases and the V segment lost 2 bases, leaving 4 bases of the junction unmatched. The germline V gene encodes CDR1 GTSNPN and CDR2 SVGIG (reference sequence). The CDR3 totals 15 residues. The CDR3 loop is CAWSPGTGGTDTQYF. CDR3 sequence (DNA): TGTGCCTGGAGTCCTGGGACAGGGGGAACAGATACGCAGTATTTT.

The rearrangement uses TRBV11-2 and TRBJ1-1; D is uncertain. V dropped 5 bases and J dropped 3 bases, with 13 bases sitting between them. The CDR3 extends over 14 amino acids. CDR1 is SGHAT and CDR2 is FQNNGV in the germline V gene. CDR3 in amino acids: CASSPVRGHTEAFF. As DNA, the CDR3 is TGTGCCAGCAGCCCGGTTAGAGGTCACACTGAAGCTTTCTTT. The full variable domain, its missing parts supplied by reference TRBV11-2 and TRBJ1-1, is EAGVAQSPRYKIIEKRQSVAFWCNPISGHATLYWYQQILGQGPKLLIQFQNNGVVDDSQLPKDRFSAERLKGVDSTLKIQPAKLEDSAVYLCASSPVRGHTEAFFGQGTRLTVV.

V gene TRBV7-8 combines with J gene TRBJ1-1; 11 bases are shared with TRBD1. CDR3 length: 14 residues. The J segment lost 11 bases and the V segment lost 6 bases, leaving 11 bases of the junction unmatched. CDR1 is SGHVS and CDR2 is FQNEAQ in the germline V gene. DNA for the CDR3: TGTGCCAGCAGTCCCGGGACAGGGGGGGTGCCGGCTTTCTTT. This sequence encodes CASSPGTGGVPAFF.

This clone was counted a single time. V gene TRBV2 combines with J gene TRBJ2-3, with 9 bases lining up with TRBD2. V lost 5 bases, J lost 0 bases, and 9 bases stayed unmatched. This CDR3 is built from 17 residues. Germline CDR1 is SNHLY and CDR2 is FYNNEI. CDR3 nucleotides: TGTGCCAGCAGTTTCCCTGCTAGCGGGGAGAGCACAGATACGCAGTATTTT. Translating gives CASSFPASGESTDTQYF.

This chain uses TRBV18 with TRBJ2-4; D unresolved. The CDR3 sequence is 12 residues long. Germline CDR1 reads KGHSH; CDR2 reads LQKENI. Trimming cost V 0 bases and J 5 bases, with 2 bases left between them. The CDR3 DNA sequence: TGTGCCAGCTCACCACCGCAAAACATTCAGTACTTC. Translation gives CASSPPQNIQYF.

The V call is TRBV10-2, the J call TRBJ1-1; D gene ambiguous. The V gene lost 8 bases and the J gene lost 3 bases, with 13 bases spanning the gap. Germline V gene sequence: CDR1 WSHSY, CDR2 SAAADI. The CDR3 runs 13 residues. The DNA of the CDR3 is TGCGCCAGCTCCCCGGGGTCTGACACTGAAGCTTTCTTT. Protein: CASSPGSDTEAFF.

Here the CDR3 DNA reads TGTGCCAGCAGCCGTAGCCGGGCCACCCCCGGGGAGCTGTTTTTT. Encoded protein: CASSRSRATPGELFF. V and J are TRBV13 and TRBJ2-2, with unresolved D. The V end was cut by 5 bases, the J end by 6 bases, with 16 bases between. CDR3 length: 15 residues. Germline V gives CDR1 PRHDT, CDR2 FYEKMQ (reference sequence).

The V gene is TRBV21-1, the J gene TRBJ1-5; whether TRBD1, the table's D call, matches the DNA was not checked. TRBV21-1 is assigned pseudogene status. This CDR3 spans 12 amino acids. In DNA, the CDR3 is TGTGCCAGGGGACAGGCGAATCAGCCCCAGCATTTT. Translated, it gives CARGQANQPQHF.

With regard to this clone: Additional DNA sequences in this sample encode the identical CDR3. CDR3 coding DNA: TGTGCCAGCAGTTCCGGACTAGCGGGAGTTGAGCAGTACTTC. Encoded protein: CASSSGLAGVEQYF. The chain carries TRBV27 and TRBJ2-7; 13 bases match TRBD2. The J segment lost 7 bases and the V segment lost 4 bases, leaving 4 bases of the junction unmatched. CDR3 size: 14 residues. The germline gives CDR1 MNHEY, CDR2 SMNVEV (reference sequence).

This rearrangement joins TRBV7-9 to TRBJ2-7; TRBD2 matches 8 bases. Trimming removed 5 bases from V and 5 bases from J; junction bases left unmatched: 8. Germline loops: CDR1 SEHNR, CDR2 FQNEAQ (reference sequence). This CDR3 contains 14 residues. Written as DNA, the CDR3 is TGTGCCAGCAGCGCCGCGACTAGCGTTCACGAGCAGTACTTC. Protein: CASSAATSVHEQYF.

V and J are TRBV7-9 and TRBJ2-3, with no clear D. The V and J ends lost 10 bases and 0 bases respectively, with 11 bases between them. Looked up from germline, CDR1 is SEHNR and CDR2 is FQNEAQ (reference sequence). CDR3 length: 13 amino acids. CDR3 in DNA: TGTGCCAACGGTGACACTAGCACAGATACGCAGTATTTT. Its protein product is CANGDTSTDTQYF.

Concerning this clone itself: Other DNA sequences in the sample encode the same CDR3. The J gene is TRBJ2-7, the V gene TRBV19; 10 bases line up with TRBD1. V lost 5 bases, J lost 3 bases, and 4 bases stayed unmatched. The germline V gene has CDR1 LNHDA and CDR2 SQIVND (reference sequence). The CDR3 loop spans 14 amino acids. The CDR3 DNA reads TGTGCCAGTAGTCCTGGGACAGGGGACTACGAGCAGTACTTC. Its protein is CASSPGTGDYEQYF.

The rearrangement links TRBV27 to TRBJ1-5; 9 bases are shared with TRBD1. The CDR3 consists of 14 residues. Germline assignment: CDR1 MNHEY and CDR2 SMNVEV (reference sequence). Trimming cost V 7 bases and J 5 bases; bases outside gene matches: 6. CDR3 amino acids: CASTPTGGHQPQHF. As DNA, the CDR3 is TGTGCCAGCACCCCGACAGGGGGGCATCAGCCCCAGCATTTT.

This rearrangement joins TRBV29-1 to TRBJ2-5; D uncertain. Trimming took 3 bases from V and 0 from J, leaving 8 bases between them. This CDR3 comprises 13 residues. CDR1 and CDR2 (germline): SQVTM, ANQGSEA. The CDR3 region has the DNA TGCAGCGTTGACGCCGATTACCAAGAGACCCAGTACTTC. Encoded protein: CSVDADYQETQYF.